The 15 T cell receptor beta chains below were found in one sample sequenced in a study of CD8+ T cells in alopecia areata. The sequencing template was cDNA reverse transcribed from extracted RNA. Assay used: immunoSEQ multiplex PCR; TCRdb lists only in-frame clones, some missing. Seen here are 150,000 to 200,000 clones, roughly 53% observed once, and the top ten hold 9.5% to 14%. The treatment denotes: oral pan-JAK inhibitor, 5-10 mg twice daily. The sample here was CD8+ T cells sorted from blood, taken at week 24, from a patient treated with tofacitinib. These receptor sequences come from a human donor with alopecia areata.

This clone was detected only a few times. The V gene is TRBV27, the J gene TRBJ2-7; 10 nucleotides agree with TRBD1. Per germline, CDR1 MNHEY and CDR2 SMNVEV (reference sequence). The CDR3 length is 14 residues. Trimming at V came to 10 bases and at J to 2 bases, leaving 8 bases not matched to a gene. The CDR3 loop reads CATSGQGDTYEQYF. For the CDR3, the DNA is TGTGCCACCTCTGGACAGGGGGACACCTACGAGCAGTACTTC.

The chain combines TRBV20-1 with TRBJ2-1; D gene ambiguous. The V end lost 7 bases, the J end lost 7 bases, and 11 bases lay between the germline ends. Per the germline V gene, CDR1 is DFQATT and CDR2 is SNEGSKA (reference sequence). The CDR3 extends over 11 amino acids. The CDR3 DNA sequence: TGCAGTGTGGACGTAGTTAATGAGCAGTTCTTC. Translation: CSVDVVNEQFF.

This clone showed up just a few times. The chain is built from TRBV7-2 and TRBJ2-7; 8 bases align to TRBD2. V shed 2 bases and J 2 bases; nucleotides not matched to a gene: 11. Germline CDR1 is SGHTA and CDR2 is FQGNSA. The CDR3 has 17 amino acids. CDR3 nucleotides: TGTGCCAGCAGCTTACTCTTCTTGACTAGCGTTACCTACGAGCAGTACTTC. Translating it yields CASSLLFLTSVTYEQYF.

This clone was seen more than once but under ten times. The rearrangement joins TRBV19 to TRBJ1-1, with D unclear. The CDR3 has 12 residues. Trimming cost V 8 bases and J 4 bases, with 11 bases left between them. Germline V gene lookup returns CDR1 LNHDA and CDR2 SQIVND (reference sequence). The CDR3 nucleotides read TGTGCCAGTCACGATGCCCGCACTGAAGCTTTCTTT. Translating gives CASHDARTEAFF.

This clone was seen a few times. The V gene is TRBV4-3, the J gene TRBJ2-2; D possibly matches TRBD1 or TRBD2 (5 bases each). The length of the CDR3 is 17 residues. Trimming took off 0 bases at V and 5 bases at J, with 16 bases between the two ends. Looked up from germline, CDR1 is LGHNA and CDR2 is YSLEER. The CDR3 DNA sequence: TGCGCCAGCAGCCAAGATTGGCTCCGGGGCGGGACCGGGGAGCTGTTTTTT. This encodes CASSQDWLRGGTGELFF.

This clone was observed a few times. The rearrangement links TRBV10-2 to TRBJ2-1; 9 nucleotides line up with TRBD1. This CDR3 has 13 amino acids. The germline CDR1 and CDR2 sequences are WSHSY and SAAADI. J gave up 11 bases and V 5 bases, and 7 bases lay outside the gene matches. The CDR3 loop is CASSPDRGGQQFF. CDR3 bases: TGCGCCAGCAGTCCGGACAGGGGCGGCCAGCAGTTCTTC.

This chain links TRBV6-5 with TRBJ2-3, with D perhaps given as TRBD1 or TRBD2 (5 bases each). V was clipped by 7 bases and J by 2 bases, with 13 bases between them. CDR1 is MNHEY, CDR2 SVGAGI, per germline. The CDR3 extends over 14 amino acids. CDR3 loop: CASNEGQTTDTQYF. The CDR3 DNA is TGTGCCAGCAATGAGGGGCAGACCACAGATACGCAGTATTTT.

This chain links TRBV30 with TRBJ2-3; TRBD1 agrees at 8 bases. The CDR3 spans 15 residues. Germline loops: CDR1 GTSNPN, CDR2 SVGIG (reference sequence). V was clipped by 0 bases and J by 4 bases; unmatched bases: 6. The DNA of the CDR3 is TGTGCCTGGAGTGTAGGGACAGGAGGGGCAGATACGCAGTATTTT. Protein sequence: CAWSVGTGGADTQYF.

As concerns this clone: Other DNA sequences in the same sample also yield this CDR3. This chain links TRBV2 with TRBJ2-1, with a tentative D call TRBD2 (6 bases). In germline, CDR1 is SNHLY, CDR2 FYNNEI. Trimming shortened V by 6 bases and J by 8 bases, and 14 bases separated the two germline ends. This CDR3 has 13 amino acids. As DNA, the CDR3 is TGTGCCAGCAGGGGACTGGATCGCCATGAGCAGTTCTTC. Its translation: CASRGLDRHEQFF. Filled out from reference TRBV2 and TRBJ2-1, the complete variable domain reads EPEVTQTPSHQVTQMGQEVILRCVPISNHLYFYWYRQILGQKVEFLVSFYNNEISEKSEIFDDQFSVERPDGSNFTLKIRSTKLEDSAMYFCASRGLDRHEQFFGPGTRLTVL.

The chain employs TRBV29-1 and TRBJ2-7; the match to TRBD2 covers 7 bases. CDR3 size: 12 residues. CDR1 and CDR2 from the germline V gene are SQVTM and ANQGSEA. With V trimmed by 5 bases and J by 2 bases, 3 bases remained unmatched. For the CDR3, the DNA is TGCAGCGTTCGGGGGGAGACCTACGAGCAGTACTTC. Its protein is CSVRGETYEQYF.

Points on this clone: The sample carries other DNA sequences with the same CDR3. The CDR3 region has the DNA TGTGCCAGCAGCTTAGGCAATCAGCCCCAGCATTTT. Translated: CASSLGNQPQHF. V usage is TRBV7-9 and J usage is TRBJ1-5; D not certain. Per the germline V gene, CDR1 is SEHNR and CDR2 is FQNEAQ (reference sequence). The CDR3 totals 12 residues. The ends were cut back, 1 base at V and 2 bases at J, with 0 bases in the middle.

This clone has only a few counts. The rearrangement joins TRBV29-1 to TRBJ1-4, with D perhaps matching TRBD1 (5 bases). The CDR3 is made up of 14 amino acids. Trimming removed 0 bases at V and 4 bases at J, with 9 bases between. Per germline, CDR1 SQVTM and CDR2 ANQGSEA. CDR3 region: CSVEDGGYNEKLFF. In DNA form, the CDR3 reads TGCAGCGTTGAAGACGGGGGATATAATGAAAAACTGTTTTTT.

CDR3 sequence reads: CASSEAPSGGGTYGYTF. The CDR3, as DNA: TGTGCCAGCAGTGAAGCCCCGTCCGGGGGTGGAACCTATGGCTACACCTTC. This sequence joins TRBV6-1 and TRBJ1-2, with a tentative D call TRBD1 (5 bases). The V end was cut by 0 bases, the J end by 4 bases, with 18 bases between. CDR1 MNHNS and CDR2 SASEGT come from the germline V gene. This CDR3 is 17 amino acids long.

V usage is TRBV23-1 and J usage is TRBJ1-5; a weak D match, TRBD1 (5 bases). TRBV23-1 is treated as an ORF (open reading frame) with a function not yet certain. V was trimmed by 5 bases and J by 0 bases, leaving 17 bases between them. CDR3 length: 17 amino acids. DNA for the CDR3: TGCGCCAGCAGTAGCGTTCCGGGGGACTATAGCAATCAGCCCCAGCATTTT. This encodes CASSSVPGDYSNQPQHF.

The chain employs TRBV29-1 and TRBJ1-1; D may be TRBD1 (5 bases). The ends were cut back, 4 bases at V and 5 bases at J, with 14 bases in the middle. Germline CDR1 reads SQVTM; CDR2 reads ANQGSEA. The length of the CDR3 is 13 residues. CDR3 amino acids: CSVVEGRSTEAFF. The DNA for the CDR3 is TGCAGCGTTGTCGAGGGGAGATCGACTGAAGCTTTCTTT.